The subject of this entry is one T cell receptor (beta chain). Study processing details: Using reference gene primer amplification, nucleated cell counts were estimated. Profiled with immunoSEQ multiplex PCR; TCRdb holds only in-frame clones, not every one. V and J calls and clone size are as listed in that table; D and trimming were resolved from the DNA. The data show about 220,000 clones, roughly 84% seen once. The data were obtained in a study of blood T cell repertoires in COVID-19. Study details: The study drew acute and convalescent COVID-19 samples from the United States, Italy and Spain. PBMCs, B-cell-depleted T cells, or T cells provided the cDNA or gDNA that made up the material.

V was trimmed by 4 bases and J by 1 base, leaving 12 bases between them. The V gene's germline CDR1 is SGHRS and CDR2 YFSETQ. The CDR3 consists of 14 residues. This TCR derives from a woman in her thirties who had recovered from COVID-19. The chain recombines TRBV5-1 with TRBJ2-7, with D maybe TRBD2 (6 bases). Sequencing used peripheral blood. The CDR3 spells CASSVISGSYEQYF. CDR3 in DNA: TGCGCCAGCAGCGTCATTAGCGGATCCTACGAGCAGTACTTC.